The clone carrying this TCR beta chain appeared many times. Antigen unknown. The data originate from a study of neurological immune-mediated disorders. Study findings and constraints: Clinical features showed no association with the multiple sclerosis repertoire cluster, and MRI features showed none either.

The CDR3 contains 13 residues. V lost 6 bases and J lost 10, with 13 bases in between. The sample's time point: longitudinal time-point 3. TCRdb ran MiXCR on the 5' RACE reads and lists one entry per CDR3 protein. The profile covers 84,000 or so distinct CDR3 sequences, with 3.5% to 4.5% appearing a single time and more than 5% taken by the ten largest. The chain uses TRBV12-3 or TRBV12-4 and TRBJ1-6; TRBD1 might be the D (5 bases). The sequence was obtained from a woman in her sixties or seventies with multiple sclerosis. The specimen was PBMCs. The CDR3 spells CASSRDLQSPLHF. CDR3 sequence (DNA): TGTGCCAGCAGCCGGGACCTACAGTCACCCCTCCACTTT.